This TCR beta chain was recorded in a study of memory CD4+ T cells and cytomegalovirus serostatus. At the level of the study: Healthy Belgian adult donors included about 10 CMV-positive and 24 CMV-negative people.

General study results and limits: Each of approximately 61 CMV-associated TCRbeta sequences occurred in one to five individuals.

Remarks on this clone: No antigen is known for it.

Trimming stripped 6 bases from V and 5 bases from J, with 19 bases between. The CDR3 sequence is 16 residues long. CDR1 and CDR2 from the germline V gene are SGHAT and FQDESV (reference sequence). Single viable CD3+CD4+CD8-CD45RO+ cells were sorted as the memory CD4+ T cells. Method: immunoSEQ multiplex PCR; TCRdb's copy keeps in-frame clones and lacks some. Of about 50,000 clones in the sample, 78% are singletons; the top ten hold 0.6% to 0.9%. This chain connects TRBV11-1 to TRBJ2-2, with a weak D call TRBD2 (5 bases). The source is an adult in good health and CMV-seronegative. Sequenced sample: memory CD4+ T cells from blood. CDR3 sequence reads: CASRPSSLSETGELFF. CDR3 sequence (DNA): TGTGCCAGCAGACCCTCTAGCCTCTCAGAGACCGGGGAGCTGTTTTTT.